This T cell receptor beta chain derives from a study of breast tumors, draining lymph nodes, adjacent tissues listed by TCRdb under 2016. Looking at the study overall: The study compared TCR beta repertoires across tumor, adjacent nontumor tissue and axillary lymph nodes from breast cancer patients. The study aimed to assess the relationships and possible T-cell exchange between tumor, surrounding tissue and draining lymph node repertoires in human breast cancer. Here is what the overall study found, with its caveats: The study presented the conclusion that tumor T cells originate in lymph nodes as consistent with a hypothesis, not as something directly demonstrated. T-cell repertoire diversity in tumors was found to be lower than in lymph nodes but higher than in nontumor tissue, and preferential V and J gene usage was observed. The data were judged consistent with most tumor T cells deriving from the lymph node and then expanding within tumor tissue. The similarity between tumor and nontumor tissue repertoires was significantly greater in luminal-like breast cancer than in basal-like breast cancer.

At the junction V is shortened by 9 bases and J by 3 bases, with 11 bases in between. The germline V gene (reference sequence) sets CDR1 to SEHNR and CDR2 to FQNEAQ. The CDR3, cysteine through phenylalanine, is 13 amino acids long. Of all the DNA, just the CDR3 is kept, 39 bases in frame from base 1. The run used an Illumina HiSeq 2000. TCR beta chain libraries were generated through multiplex PCR amplification. The amplified TCR beta chain products were analyzed by high-throughput sequencing. The public reads were reanalyzed by TCRdb: fastp trimming at Q25, MiXCR alignment, in-frame beta chains only. CDR3 protein sequences are deduplicated, and each keeps its most common genes and DNA. The sample includes tens of thousands of distinct CDR3 sequences, with around 60% observed a single time. The top ten hold about 19% of the sample. For this clonotype: Its antigen has not been determined. Base qualities are not provided; no much larger clone lies one nucleotide away.

The receptor chain draws on TRBV7-9 and TRBJ1-4; the D segment cannot be called with confidence. The clonotype comes from a female donor with breast cancer. Some clones in this sample may be carry-over from other donors' samples. The sample comprised breast tumor tissue. The nucleotides read TGTGCCAGTTCGCCCGGGGCTAATGAAAAACTGTTTTTT. It is translated as CASSPGANEKLFF.